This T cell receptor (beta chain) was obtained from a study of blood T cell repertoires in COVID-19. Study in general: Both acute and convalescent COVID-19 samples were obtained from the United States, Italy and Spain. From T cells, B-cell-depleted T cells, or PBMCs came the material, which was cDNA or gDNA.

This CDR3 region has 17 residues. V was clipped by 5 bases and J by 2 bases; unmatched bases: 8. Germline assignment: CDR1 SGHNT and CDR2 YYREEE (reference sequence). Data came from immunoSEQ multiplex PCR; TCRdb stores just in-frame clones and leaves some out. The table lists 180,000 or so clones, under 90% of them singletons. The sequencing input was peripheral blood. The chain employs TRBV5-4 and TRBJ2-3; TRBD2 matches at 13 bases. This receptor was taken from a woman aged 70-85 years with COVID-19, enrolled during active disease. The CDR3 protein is CASSRTSGGVATDTQYF. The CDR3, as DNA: TGTGCCAGCAGTAGGACTAGCGGGGGAGTTGCCACAGATACGCAGTATTTT. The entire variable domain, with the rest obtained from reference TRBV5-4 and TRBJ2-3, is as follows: ETGVTQSPTHLIKTRGQQVTLRCSSQSGHNTVSWYQQALGQGPQFIFQYYREEENGRGNFPPRFSGLQFPNYSSELNVNALELDDSALYLCASSRTSGGVATDTQYFGPGTRLTVL.